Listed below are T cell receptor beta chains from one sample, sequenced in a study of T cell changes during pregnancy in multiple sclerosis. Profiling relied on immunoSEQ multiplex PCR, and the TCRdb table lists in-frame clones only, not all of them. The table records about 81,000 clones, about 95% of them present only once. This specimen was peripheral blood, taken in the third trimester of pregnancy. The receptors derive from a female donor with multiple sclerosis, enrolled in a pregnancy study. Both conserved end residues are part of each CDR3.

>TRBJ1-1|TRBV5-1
CASSSQNTEAFF
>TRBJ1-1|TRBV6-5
CASRLTSGGPEAFF
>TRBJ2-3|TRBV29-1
CSVEAGTGYTDTQYF
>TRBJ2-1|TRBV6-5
CASSQGTSGVNEQFF
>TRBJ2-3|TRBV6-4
CASSGTGGGDTQYF
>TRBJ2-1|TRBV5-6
CASSFLRWGVGHNEQFF
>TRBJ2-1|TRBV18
CASSPPGAGLHNEQFF
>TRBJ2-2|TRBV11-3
CASSFGQGTGELFF
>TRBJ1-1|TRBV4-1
CASSQVSQDEAFF
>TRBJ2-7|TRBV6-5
CASSYNSNYEQYF
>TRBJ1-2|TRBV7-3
CARLYGYTF
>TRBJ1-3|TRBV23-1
CASSQCVRGGRYSGNTIYF
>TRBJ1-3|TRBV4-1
CASSQLQALRNTIYF
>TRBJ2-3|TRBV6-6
CASSGTGTDTQYF
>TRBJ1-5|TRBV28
CASALGPSNQPQHF
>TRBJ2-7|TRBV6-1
CASNRGQAYEQYF
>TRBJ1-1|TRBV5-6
CASSLVAGNEAFF
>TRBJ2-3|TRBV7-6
CASSLGLAGGLTDTQYF
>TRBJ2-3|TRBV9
CASATSGVGDTQYF
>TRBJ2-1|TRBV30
CAWSSSGQPNNEQFF
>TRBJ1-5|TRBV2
CASSERGHVNQPQHF
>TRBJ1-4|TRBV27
CASSFGEKLFF
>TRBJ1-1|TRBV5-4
CASSLARGSGTEAFF
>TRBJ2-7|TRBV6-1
CASSMEGGAYEQYF
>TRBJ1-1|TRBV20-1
CSASTMSKAFF
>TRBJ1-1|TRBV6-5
CASSYGRATVNTEAFF
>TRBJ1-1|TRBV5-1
CASSYSGVNTEAFF
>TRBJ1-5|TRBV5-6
CASSQGSNQPQHF
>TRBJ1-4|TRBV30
CAWSSPLAYRVDEKLFF
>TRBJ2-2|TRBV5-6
CASSPTWAGANTGELFF
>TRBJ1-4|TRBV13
CASSQGQDNEKLFF
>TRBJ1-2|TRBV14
CASSQFVRGPGYTF
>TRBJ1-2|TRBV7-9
CASSPGTGFLFGYTF
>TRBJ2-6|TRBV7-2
CASSLDGSGANVLTF
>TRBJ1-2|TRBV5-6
CASSRRQFPLNYGYTF
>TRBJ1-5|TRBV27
CASGDGGFIVHF
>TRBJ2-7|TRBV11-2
CASSSSGTGIYEQYF
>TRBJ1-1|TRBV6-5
CASSYSGTAEAFF
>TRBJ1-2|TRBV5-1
CASRPGTAGYTF
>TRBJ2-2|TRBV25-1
CASSNQRGPRELFF
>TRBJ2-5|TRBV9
CASSVETTQETQYF
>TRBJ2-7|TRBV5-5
CASRTTGGSSYEQYF
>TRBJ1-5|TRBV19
CASSIAGARSNQPQHF
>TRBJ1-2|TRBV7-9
CASSTEYRGQSDYGYTF
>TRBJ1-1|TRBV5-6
CASSPSSYTEAFF
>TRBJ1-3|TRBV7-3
CASSLSSSGNTIYF
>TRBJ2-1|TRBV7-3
CASSIVAGAYNEQFF
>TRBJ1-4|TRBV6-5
CASSGTINEKLFF
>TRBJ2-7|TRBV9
CASSPYPLGPAYEQYF